Presented here are 10 T cell receptor beta chains from one specimen sequenced in a study of OX40 agonist ivuxolimab in advanced cancers. The protocol was immunoSEQ multiplex PCR, while the TCRdb copy is restricted to in-frame clones and leaves out a portion. Of about 55,000 clones listed, 70% to 85% were seen once; the top ten hold approximately 6%. This material consisted of CD4+ or CD8+ T cells sorted from blood, taken in a trial of the OX40 agonist ivuxolimab. Receptor source: an adult with an advanced solid tumor such as melanoma, head and neck, liver or kidney cancer.

The chain carries TRBV4-1 and TRBJ1-2, with TRBD1 matching 7 bases. Germline V CDR1 and CDR2: MGHRA, YSYEKL. The CDR3 has 17 residues. V shed 6 bases and J 4 bases; nucleotides not matched to a gene: 17. The CDR3, as DNA: TGCGCCAGCAGGCGGACAGGTGCTCTACGAAATTCCTATGGCTACACCTTC. It codes for CASRRTGALRNSYGYTF.

The J gene is TRBJ1-6, the V gene TRBV11-2; perhaps TRBD1 as D (6 bases). Germline lookup yields CDR1 SGHAT and CDR2 FQNNGV. The CDR3 length is 14 residues. Trimming shortened V by 2 bases and J by 7 bases, and 9 bases separated the two germline ends. The CDR3 sequence is CASSLTGRNSPLHF. The DNA of the CDR3 is TGTGCCAGCAGCTTAACAGGGAGGAATTCACCCCTCCACTTT.

The gene calls are TRBV5-1 and TRBJ2-2, with a tentative D call TRBD2 (5 bases). The CDR3 runs 14 residues. Germline-derived CDR1 and CDR2 are SGHRS and YFSETQ. Deletions cut 4 bases from V and 6 bases from J, with 13 bases between. The CDR3 sequence is CASSPPRGPGELFF. In nucleotides, the CDR3 is TGCGCCAGCAGCCCTCCTCGGGGTCCCGGGGAGCTGTTTTTT.

The gene calls are TRBV6-6 and TRBJ1-5, with no clear D. Germline loops: CDR1 MNHNY, CDR2 SVGAGI (reference sequence). This CDR3 spans 15 amino acids. V was trimmed by 5 bases and J by 0 bases, leaving 11 bases between them. The CDR3 protein is CASSRSFSSNQPQHF. For the CDR3, the DNA is TGTGCCAGCAGTCGATCTTTCAGTAGCAATCAGCCCCAGCATTTT.

The chain combines TRBV10-2 with TRBJ1-4; 8 bases are shared with TRBD1. CDR3 size: 13 residues. From germline, CDR1 is WSHSY and CDR2 SAAADI. The J segment lost 3 bases and the V segment lost 6 bases, leaving 0 bases of the junction unmatched. The CDR3 here is CASRTGANEKLFF. In DNA, the CDR3 is TGCGCCAGCAGGACAGGGGCTAATGAAAAACTGTTTTTT.

The DNA of the CDR3 is TGTGCCAGTAGTCGGCCAGGGCATGACCAGCCCCAGCATTTT. Amino acids: CASSRPGHDQPQHF. This chain links TRBV19 with TRBJ1-5; D possibly corresponds to TRBD1 (5 bases). Trimming shortened V by 5 bases and J by 7 bases, and 15 bases separated the two germline ends. The CDR3 spans 14 residues. Germline CDR1 LNHDA, CDR2 SQIVND (reference sequence).

This clone was seen a handful of times. This sequence joins TRBV6-1 and TRBJ1-5, with 7 bases that match TRBD1. The J segment lost 0 bases and the V segment lost 5 bases, leaving 4 bases of the junction unmatched. Germline V CDR1 and CDR2: MNHNS, SASEGT. This CDR3 comprises 15 residues. This chain's CDR3 is CASSTGTDSNQPQHF. CDR3 DNA: TGTGCCAGCAGTACCGGGACAGATAGCAATCAGCCCCAGCATTTT.

The table lists this clone with a count of one. V gene TRBV6-6 combines with J gene TRBJ2-7, with 11 nucleotides matching TRBD1. V lost 6 bases, J lost 6 bases, and 4 bases stayed unmatched. This CDR3 contains 13 residues. CDR1 MNHNY and CDR2 SVGAGI come from the germline V gene (reference sequence). CDR3 protein: CASSPGTGGEQYF. CDR3 sequence (DNA): TGTGCCAGCAGCCCCGGGACAGGGGGCGAGCAGTACTTC.

The genes are TRBV6-5 and TRBJ1-1; 9 nucleotides match TRBD1. CDR1 MNHEY and CDR2 SVGAGI come from the germline V gene. This CDR3 is built from 12 residues. V dropped 2 bases and J dropped 11; count of bases not matched to a gene: 3. The CDR3, as DNA: TGTGCCAGCAGTTACAGACAGGGGGTGGCTTTCTTT. This codes for CASSYRQGVAFF.

The chain carries TRBV28 and TRBJ2-3; 9 bases are a match to TRBD1. CDR3 length equals 14 residues. In germline, CDR1 is MDHEN, CDR2 SYDVKM. Losses at the gene ends were 2 bases for V and 12 bases for J; bases not matched to a gene: 9. In DNA form, the CDR3 reads TGTGCCAGCAGTTTAGGGACAGGGCAGACCTTACAGTATTTT. This encodes CASSLGTGQTLQYF. Full variable domain (outside the CDR3, taken from reference TRBV28 and TRBJ2-3): DVKVTQSSRYLVKRTGEKVFLECVQDMDHENMFWYRQDPGLGLRLIYFSYDVKMKEKGDIPEGYSVSREKKERFSLILESASTNQTSMYLCASSLGTGQTLQYFGPGTRLTVL.